This TCR beta chain was obtained from a study of cytomegalovirus exposure and HLA in healthy donors. Using immunoSEQ multiplex PCR, the repertoire was profiled, and TCRdb retains in-frame clones only, with some absent. Of 300,000 to 350,000 clones in the sample, nearly 90% were seen once. In germline, CDR1 is SNHLY, CDR2 FYNNEI. The CDR3 loop spans 15 amino acids. J was trimmed by 7 bases and V by 6 bases; bases with no gene match: 8. The clonotype comes from a man aged 25-45 years in good health and CMV-seronegative. The chain couples TRBV2 to TRBJ2-1; TRBD2 matches at 11 bases. The specimen sequenced was PBMCs. The CDR3 reads CASRTTSGGGNEQFF. The CDR3 bases are TGTGCCAGCAGGACCACTAGCGGGGGAGGAAATGAGCAGTTCTTC.